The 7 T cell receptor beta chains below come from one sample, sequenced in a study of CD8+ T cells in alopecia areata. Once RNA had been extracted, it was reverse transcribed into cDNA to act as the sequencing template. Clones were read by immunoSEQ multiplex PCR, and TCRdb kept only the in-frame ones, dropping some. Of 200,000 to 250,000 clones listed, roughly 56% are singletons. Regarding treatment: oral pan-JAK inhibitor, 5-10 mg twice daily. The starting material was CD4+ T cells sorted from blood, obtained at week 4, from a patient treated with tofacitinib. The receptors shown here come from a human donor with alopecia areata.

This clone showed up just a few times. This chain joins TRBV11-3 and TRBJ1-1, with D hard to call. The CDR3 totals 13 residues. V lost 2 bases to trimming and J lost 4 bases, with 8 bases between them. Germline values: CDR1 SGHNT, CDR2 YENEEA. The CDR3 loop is CASSLLLGTEAFF. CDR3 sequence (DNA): TGTGCCAGCAGCTTACTCCTCGGCACTGAAGCTTTCTTT.

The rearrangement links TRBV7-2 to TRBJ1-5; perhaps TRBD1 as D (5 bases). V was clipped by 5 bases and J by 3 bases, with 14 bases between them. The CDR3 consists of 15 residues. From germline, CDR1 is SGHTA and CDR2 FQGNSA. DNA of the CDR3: TGTGCCAGCAGCCCGATCGGGGGGAACAATCAGCCCCAGCATTTT. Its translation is CASSPIGGNNQPQHF.

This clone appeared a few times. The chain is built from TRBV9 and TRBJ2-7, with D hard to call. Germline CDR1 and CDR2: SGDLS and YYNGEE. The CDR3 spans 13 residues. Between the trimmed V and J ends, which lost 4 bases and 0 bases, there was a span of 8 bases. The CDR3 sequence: CASSPAPSYEQYF. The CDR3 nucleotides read TGTGCCAGCAGCCCAGCCCCCTCCTACGAGCAGTACTTC.

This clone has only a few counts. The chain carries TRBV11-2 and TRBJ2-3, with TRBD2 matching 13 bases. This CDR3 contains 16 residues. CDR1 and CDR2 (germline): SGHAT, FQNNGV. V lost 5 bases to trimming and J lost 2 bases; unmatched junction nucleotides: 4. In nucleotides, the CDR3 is TGTGCCAGCAGCATCGGGACTAGCGGGGTCACAGATACGCAGTATTTT. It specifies CASSIGTSGVTDTQYF.

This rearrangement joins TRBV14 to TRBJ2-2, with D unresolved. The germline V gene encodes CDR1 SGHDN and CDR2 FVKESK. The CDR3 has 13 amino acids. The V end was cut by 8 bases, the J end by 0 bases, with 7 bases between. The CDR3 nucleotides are TGTGCCAGCGGACCGGCGAACACCGGGGAGCTGTTTTTT. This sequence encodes CASGPANTGELFF.

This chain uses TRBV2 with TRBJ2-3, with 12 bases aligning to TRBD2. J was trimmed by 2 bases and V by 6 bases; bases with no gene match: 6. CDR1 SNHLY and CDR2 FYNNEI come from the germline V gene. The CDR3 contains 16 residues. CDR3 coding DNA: TGTGCCAGCAGAGAACTAGCGGGGGGCAACACAGATACGCAGTATTTT. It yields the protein CASRELAGGNTDTQYF. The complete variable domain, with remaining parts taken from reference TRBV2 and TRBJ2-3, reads EPEVTQTPSHQVTQMGQEVILRCVPISNHLYFYWYRQILGQKVEFLVSFYNNEISEKSEIFDDQFSVERPDGSNFTLKIRSTKLEDSAMYFCASRELAGGNTDTQYFGPGTRLTVL.

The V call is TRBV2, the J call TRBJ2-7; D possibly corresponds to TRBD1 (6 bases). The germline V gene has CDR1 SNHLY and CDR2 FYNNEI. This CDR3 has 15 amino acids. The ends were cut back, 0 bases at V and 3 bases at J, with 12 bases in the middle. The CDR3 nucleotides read TGTGCCAGCAGTGAAGCGGCTCCACAGGGCTACGAGCAGTACTTC. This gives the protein CASSEAAPQGYEQYF. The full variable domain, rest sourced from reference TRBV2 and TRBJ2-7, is EPEVTQTPSHQVTQMGQEVILRCVPISNHLYFYWYRQILGQKVEFLVSFYNNEISEKSEIFDDQFSVERPDGSNFTLKIRSTKLEDSAMYFCASSEAAPQGYEQYFGPGTRLTVT.